The subject of this entry is one T cell receptor beta chain. HTBI primers from iRepertoire and Arm-PCR of CDR3 regions yielded the TCR beta libraries. MiXCR was run by TCRdb on the multiplex PCR reads, yielding one entry per CDR3 protein. In the table there are roughly 360,000 distinct CDR3 sequences, approximately 25% of which are singletons. Time point here: persistent/refractory GD, antithyroid drugs over 5 years with positive TRAb. Extracted PBMC RNA gave rise to the TCR library. An endocrinology department in Xi'an, China, recruited the patients. This entry belongs to a study of regulatory T cells in long-lasting Graves disease. Study as a whole: Patients met the persistent Graves' disease definition after over 5 years of antithyroid drugs with positive TSH receptor antibodies.

Germline CDR1 and CDR2: SGHVS and FQNEAQ. V was trimmed by 6 bases and J by 5 bases, leaving 17 bases between them. The CDR3 extends over 14 amino acids. This receptor was taken from a woman between 40 and 55 years old with Graves disease. The V gene is TRBV7-8, the J gene TRBJ2-7; no clear D. The specimen was peripheral blood mononuclear cells (PBMCs), collected when the disease was refractory, from a patient treated with antithyroid drugs. CDR3 residues: CASSHLDGFNEQYF. The CDR3 bases are TGTGCCAGCAGTCATTTGGACGGTTTCAACGAGCAGTACTTC.